This T cell receptor beta chain was identified in a study of CD8+ T cells in alopecia areata. cDNA prepared by RNA extraction and subsequent reverse transcription served as the template for sequencing. Data came from immunoSEQ multiplex PCR; TCRdb stores just in-frame clones and leaves some out. Counted here are some 170,000 clones, less than 70% occurring once; the ten biggest clones make up more than 10%. V was pared by 5 bases and J by 1 base, with 6 bases between. Germline V gene data show CDR1 as SEHNR and CDR2 as FQNEAQ (reference sequence). There are 13 residues in the CDR3. Findings and limits, study-wide: One nonresponder leaves baseline CD8+ expansion's link to response uncertain. Normal skin's resident alphabeta T cells are also sequenced in scalp samples.

Notes on this clone: Antigen specificity is unknown.

The treatment was: oral pan-JAK inhibitor, 5-10 mg twice daily. The rearrangement uses TRBV7-9 and TRBJ2-1; D might be TRBD1 or TRBD2, each matching 5 bases. This clonotype was sampled from a human donor with alopecia areata. The starting material was CD8+ T cells sorted from blood, obtained at week 24, from a patient treated with tofacitinib. The CDR3 region is CASSGGSYNEQFF. CDR3 nucleotide sequence: TGTGCCAGCAGCGGGGGATCCTACAATGAGCAGTTCTTC.